This T cell receptor (beta chain) came from a study of T cell repertoires in cytomegalovirus infection. At the level of the study: Well-studied HLA-B-restricted epitopes and recently identified HLA-C-restricted epitopes of CMV were both used in the study. Public TCR beta signatures marked donors with CMV infection and the matching HLA.

TCRdb called the reads again in MiXCR, with one record for every CDR3 protein. The table lists about 890,000 distinct CDR3 sequences, approximately 30% of them singletons. Note on this clonotype: The antigen remains undetermined.

CDR1 and CDR2 from the germline V gene are SQVTM and ANQGSEA. V dropped 5 bases and J dropped 6; count of bases not matched to a gene: 1. The CDR3 consists of 12 residues. The sample in question was cultured CD8+ T cells from PBMCs, obtained from culture after CMV antigen stimulation. V usage is TRBV29-1 and J usage is TRBJ2-2; 9 bases fit TRBD1. This sequence originates from a human donor in good health (CMV status not recorded). Some clones in this sample may be carry-over from other donors' samples. CDR3 sequence: CSVTGGPGELFF. Written as DNA, the CDR3 is TGCAGCGTTACAGGGGGCCCCGGGGAGCTGTTTTTT.